This passage covers 14 T cell receptor beta chains from one sample sequenced in a study of T cell responses to AZD1222 COVID-19 vaccine. Method: immunoSEQ multiplex PCR; TCRdb's copy keeps in-frame clones and lacks some. This table has 210,000 or so clones, around 93% appearing once. Material: peripheral blood, obtained on day 0 of MenACWY control vaccination. Source of these receptors: an adult in good health.

The CDR3 region has the DNA TGTGCCAGCAGTTACTTTAGCGGGGGGGAAAAAGAGACCCAGTACTTC. Its translation is CASSYFSGGEKETQYF. V is TRBV6-5 and J is TRBJ2-5; 11 bases map to TRBD2. Losses at the gene ends were 1 base for V and 3 bases for J; bases not matched to a gene: 4. CDR1 is MNHEY, CDR2 SVGAGI, per germline. The CDR3 totals 16 residues.

This clone showed up just once. The CDR3 coding sequence is TGTGCCAGCAGCTTCGACAGGGCTAGCACAGATACGCAGTATTTT. As protein: CASSFDRASTDTQYF. The chain uses TRBV5-5 and TRBJ2-3, with TRBD1 identical over 7 bases. Germline-derived CDR1 and CDR2 are SGHKS and YYEKEE (reference sequence). The CDR3 has 15 residues. V lost 2 bases to trimming and J lost 0 bases; unmatched junction nucleotides: 3.

This chain joins TRBV15 and TRBJ1-1; D remains unclear. Per the germline V gene, CDR1 is LNHNV and CDR2 is YYDKDF (reference sequence). V lost 10 bases, J lost 9 bases, and 6 bases lay in between. The CDR3 has 8 residues. The CDR3 is CARVKAFF. CDR3 sequence (DNA): TGTGCCAGGGTAAAAGCTTTCTTT.

The chain uses TRBV29-1 and TRBJ2-1, with D unclear. CDR3 length: 16 amino acids. Trimming removed 0 bases at V and 0 bases at J, with 12 bases between. The V gene's germline CDR1 is SQVTM and CDR2 ANQGSEA. CDR3 sequence (DNA): TGCAGCGTTGAAGATCGCGTGAGGCTCTCCTACAATGAGCAGTTCTTC. This encodes CSVEDRVRLSYNEQFF.

V and J are TRBV3-1 (or the pseudogene TRBV3-2) and TRBJ1-1; unclear D gene. Germline-derived CDR1 and CDR2 are LGHDT and YNNKEL (reference sequence). Trimming removed 3 bases from V and 12 bases from J, with 14 bases in between. The CDR3 extends over 12 amino acids. CDR3 in amino acids: CASSHGGRNTFF. The DNA for the CDR3 is TGTGCCAGCAGCCATGGCGGCCGTAATACTTTCTTT.

CDR3 protein: CASSLTGSTGELFF. The CDR3 DNA reads TGTGCCAGCAGCCTCACGGGGTCCACCGGGGAGCTGTTTTTT. The chain couples TRBV16 to TRBJ2-2, with a possible D match to TRBD2 (5 bases). The CDR3 runs 14 residues. The germline CDR1 and CDR2 sequences are KGHSY and FQNENV. The V and J ends lost 4 bases and 4 bases respectively, with 10 bases between them. The entire variable domain, with the rest obtained from reference TRBV16 and TRBJ2-2, is as follows: GEEVAQTPKHLVRGEGQKAKLYCAPIKGHSYVFWYQQVLKNEFKFLISFQNENVFDETGMPKERFSAKCLPNSPCSLEIQATKLEDSAVYFCASSLTGSTGELFFGEGSRLTVL.

This chain joins TRBV12-5 and TRBJ1-1; 7 nucleotides match TRBD1. The CDR3 spans 16 residues. Germline V CDR1 and CDR2: LGHNT, FRNRAP. V was clipped by 2 bases and J by 6 bases; unmatched bases: 12. The CDR3 here is CASGLTTNRGRAEAFF. For the CDR3, the DNA is TGTGCTAGTGGTTTGACAACCAACAGGGGACGGGCTGAAGCTTTCTTT.

The rearrangement links TRBV5-6 to TRBJ1-4; D remains ambiguous. Per the germline V gene, CDR1 is SGHDT and CDR2 is YYEEEE. Trimming pared 4 bases from V and 2 bases from J, leaving 9 bases between. There are 14 residues in the CDR3. This CDR3 is CASSPSFTNEKLFF. CDR3 bases: TGTGCCAGCAGCCCGTCGTTCACTAATGAAAAACTGTTTTTT.

The V and J genes are TRBV3-1 (or the pseudogene TRBV3-2) and TRBJ1-1; 7 nucleotides align to TRBD1. The ends lost 4 bases at V and 8 bases at J; junction bases unmatched: 7. The CDR3 is made up of 13 amino acids. The germline gives CDR1 LGHDT, CDR2 YNNKEL (reference sequence). CDR3 sequence reads: CASSPGTAGEAFF. CDR3 nucleotide sequence: TGTGCCAGCAGCCCTGGGACAGCCGGAGAAGCTTTCTTT.

The CDR3 nucleotides read TGTGCCAGCAGCTTAGTTGCGGGGGGATACACTGAAGCTTTCTTT. This gives the protein CASSLVAGGYTEAFF. V gene TRBV7-9 combines with J gene TRBJ1-1, with TRBD1 as a possible D gene (5 bases). The length of the CDR3 is 15 residues. V lost 1 base and J lost 3, with 12 bases in between. CDR1 is SEHNR and CDR2 is FQNEAQ in the germline V gene (reference sequence).

The rearrangement links TRBV11-2 to TRBJ2-1; tentatively, D is TRBD1 or TRBD2 (5 bases each). Germline CDR1 SGHAT, CDR2 FQNNGV. This CDR3 has 19 amino acids. The ends were cut back, 2 bases at V and 2 bases at J, with 22 bases in the middle. Here the CDR3 DNA reads TGTGCCAGCAGCTTATACGCGAACGATCCGGGGCCTCCCTACAATGAGCAGTTCTTC. Translated, it gives CASSLYANDPGPPYNEQFF.

In DNA form, the CDR3 reads TGTGCCAGCAGCTCGACAGGTTCCTACGAGCAGTACTTC. This codes for CASSSTGSYEQYF. The V and J genes are TRBV11-3 and TRBJ2-7, with D perhaps TRBD1 (6 bases). V lost 4 bases and J lost 1, with 8 bases in between. CDR3 length equals 13 residues. Germline CDR1 and CDR2: SGHNT and YENEEA.

The rearrangement joins TRBV28 to TRBJ1-5; TRBD1 matches at 9 bases. Germline lookup yields CDR1 MDHEN and CDR2 SYDVKM. The V gene end was trimmed by 5 bases and the J gene end by 6 bases; junction bases not matched to a gene: 14. The CDR3 totals 17 residues. CDR3 sequence reads: CASSRPGQGSRTQPQHF. Written as DNA, the CDR3 is TGTGCCAGCAGTCGACCGGGACAGGGAAGTAGGACTCAGCCCCAGCATTTT. Full variable domain (rest looked up from reference TRBV28 and TRBJ1-5): DVKVTQSSRYLVKRTGEKVFLECVQDMDHENMFWYRQDPGLGLRLIYFSYDVKMKEKGDIPEGYSVSREKKERFSLILESASTNQTSMYLCASSRPGQGSRTQPQHFGDGTRLSIL.

This rearrangement joins TRBV28 to TRBJ1-2; D gene unclear. Germline V gene data show CDR1 as MDHEN and CDR2 as SYDVKM. This CDR3 is built from 11 residues. V lost 11 bases and J lost 5, with 12 bases in between. Here the CDR3 reads CALITAYGYTF. The CDR3 DNA reads TGTGCCCTAATTACGGCTTATGGCTACACCTTC.